Listed below are T cell receptor beta chains from one sample, sequenced in a study of T-cell memory formation after mild COVID-19. A single record per CDR3 protein comes from TCRdb applying MiXCR to the 5' RACE reads. Of 300,000 to 400,000 distinct CDR3 sequences in the sample, under 30% were seen once. Sequenced material: PBMCs or a T cell subset sorted from them (not recorded which). These receptors all stem from an adult woman who had mild COVID-19 (a few samples of this study predate the infection). Cell type and time point are not known. CDR3s include the opening cysteine and the closing phenylalanine or tryptophan. Each record gives: clone size, J gene, V gene, D gene, CDR3 DNA, CDR3 protein. D genes are given only for firm matches. Size tells how often a clone was seen (once, few, many) or the class of an expanded clone, and some rows leave it out.

clone size: NA
J gene: TRBJ2-3
V gene: TRBV7-3
D gene: TRBD2
CDR3 DNA: TGTGCCAGCAGCCCCAGCGGGAGAGCAGATACGCAGTATTTT
CDR3 protein: CASSPSGRADTQYF

clone size: NA
J gene: TRBJ2-1
V gene: TRBV12-3/TRBV12-4
D gene: TRBD2
CDR3 DNA: TGTGCCAGCAGAGATAGCGGGTTCAATGAGCAGTTCTTC
CDR3 protein: CASRDSGFNEQFF

clone size: NA
J gene: TRBJ2-3
V gene: TRBV5-6
D gene: NA
CDR3 DNA: TGTGCCAGCAGCTACGCCCCAGATACGCAGTATTTT
CDR3 protein: CASSYAPDTQYF

clone size: many
J gene: TRBJ2-7
V gene: TRBV5-1
D gene: TRBD2
CDR3 DNA: TGCGCCAGCAGCTTGGGACTAGCGGGAGTCTACGAGCAGTACTTC
CDR3 protein: CASSLGLAGVYEQYF

clone size: few
J gene: TRBJ1-1
V gene: TRBV5-5
D gene: TRBD1
CDR3 DNA: TGTGCCAGCAGCACCCGAACAGGGGACGCTTTCTTT
CDR3 protein: CASSTRTGDAFF

clone size: few
J gene: TRBJ2-3
V gene: TRBV29-1
D gene: TRBD1
CDR3 DNA: TGCAGCTGTCACGGGACAGGGAGGGATACGCAGTATTTT
CDR3 protein: CSCHGTGRDTQYF

clone size: NA
J gene: TRBJ2-5
V gene: TRBV4-3
D gene: NA
CDR3 DNA: TGCGCCAGCAGCCAAGATTACGGGGAGACCCAGTACTTC
CDR3 protein: CASSQDYGETQYF

clone size: few
J gene: TRBJ2-1
V gene: TRBV5-1
D gene: TRBD2
CDR3 DNA: TGCGCCAGCAAGCGGGGGGTCAATGAGCAGTTCTTC
CDR3 protein: CASKRGVNEQFF

clone size: NA
J gene: TRBJ1-4
V gene: TRBV29-1
D gene: NA
CDR3 DNA: TGCAGCGTTGAAGATGGGGGGCGGTCTAATGAAAAACTGTTTTTT
CDR3 protein: CSVEDGGRSNEKLFF

clone size: NA
J gene: TRBJ2-5
V gene: TRBV5-6
D gene: NA
CDR3 DNA: TGTGCCAGCAGCTTGGGAACTACATGGGACCAGTACTTC
CDR3 protein: CASSLGTTWDQYF

clone size: NA
J gene: TRBJ1-2
V gene: TRBV29-1
D gene: NA
CDR3 DNA: TGCAGCGTTGCGCAGGGGAGAGACTATGGCTACACCTTC
CDR3 protein: CSVAQGRDYGYTF

clone size: NA
J gene: TRBJ1-1
V gene: TRBV4-1
D gene: TRBD1
CDR3 DNA: TGCGCCAGCAGCAACAGACAGGGCGGGGTCACTGAAGCTTTCTTT
CDR3 protein: CASSNRQGGVTEAFF

clone size: NA
J gene: TRBJ2-3
V gene: TRBV5-4
D gene: NA
CDR3 DNA: TGTGCCAGCAGCTTCGGGACCCTCACCCACACAGATACGCAGTATTTT
CDR3 protein: CASSFGTLTHTDTQYF

clone size: NA
J gene: TRBJ2-5
V gene: TRBV12-3/TRBV12-4
D gene: NA
CDR3 DNA: TGTGCCAGCAGCCGACGGAGTAGGGAGACCCAGTACTTC
CDR3 protein: CASSRRSRETQYF

clone size: few
J gene: TRBJ2-7
V gene: TRBV12-3/TRBV12-4
D gene: TRBD1
CDR3 DNA: TGTGCCAGCAGGTATACAGGGGGCGCCTCCTACGAGCAGTACTTC
CDR3 protein: CASRYTGGASYEQYF

clone size: NA
J gene: TRBJ1-5
V gene: TRBV20-1
D gene: NA
CDR3 DNA: TGCAGTGCTGGCCCCGGGGGGAGGTATCAGCCCCAGCATTTT
CDR3 protein: CSAGPGGRYQPQHF